The present T cell receptor beta chain was sequenced within a study of T cells in Graves' hyperthyroidism and ophthalmopathy. Patients were excluded for uncontrolled infection, other autoimmune disease, pregnancy or lactation. Every diagnosis used clinical symptoms, serum thyroxine and TRAb, thyroid ultrasound and orbital computed tomography. The CDR3 spans 15 residues. Germline CDR1 KGHSH, CDR2 LQKENI. Trimming removed 4 bases from V and 7 bases from J; junction bases left unmatched: 8. Worth noting for this clonotype: Its target is unknown.

RNA transcripts provided the source from which TCR beta CDR3 regions were amplified. First-round RT-PCR targeting the TCR CDR3 was performed with the HTBI primer set. TCRdb recomputed calls from the multiplex PCR reads with MiXCR, one row per CDR3 protein. The sample carries approximately 410,000 distinct CDR3 sequences, roughly 13% recorded once. Points from the study as a whole: Expanded thyroid clonotypes (above 0.001) were mostly also found in blood.

The chain has TRBV18 and TRBJ2-1; 9 bases map to TRBD2. The specimen sequenced was blood. The sequence was obtained from a woman in her late teens or twenties with Graves' hyperthyroidism. CDR3 region: CASSLSGSLGNEQFF. The CDR3 DNA sequence: TGTGCCAGCTCACTTAGCGGGAGCCTGGGGAATGAGCAGTTCTTC.